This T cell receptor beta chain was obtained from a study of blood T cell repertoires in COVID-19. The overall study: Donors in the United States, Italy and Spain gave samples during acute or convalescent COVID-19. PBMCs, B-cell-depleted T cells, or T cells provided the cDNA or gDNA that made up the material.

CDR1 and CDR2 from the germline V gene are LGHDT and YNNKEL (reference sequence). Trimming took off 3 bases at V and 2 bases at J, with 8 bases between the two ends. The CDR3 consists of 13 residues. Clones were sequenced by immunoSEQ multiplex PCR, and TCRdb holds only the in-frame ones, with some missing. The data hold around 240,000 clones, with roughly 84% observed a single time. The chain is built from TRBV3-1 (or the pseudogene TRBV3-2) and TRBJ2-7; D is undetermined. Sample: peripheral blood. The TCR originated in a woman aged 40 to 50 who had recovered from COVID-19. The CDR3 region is CASSQGQAYEQYF. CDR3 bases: TGTGCCAGCAGCCAGGGCCAGGCCTACGAGCAGTACTTC.